One sample yielded the 18 T cell receptor beta chains listed below, sequenced in a study of blood T cell repertoires in COVID-19. The repertoire was sequenced with immunoSEQ multiplex PCR; TCRdb's copy has only in-frame clones and lacks some. Found here are some 240,000 clones, roughly 90% of them singletons; the top ten hold 0.75% to 1%. Material: peripheral blood. The receptors originated from a man aged 55-75 years with COVID-19, enrolled during active disease.

V gene TRBV6-6 combines with J gene TRBJ2-2, with a weak D call TRBD2 (7 bases). The CDR3 is 15 residues long. From germline, CDR1 is MNHNY and CDR2 SVGAGI (reference sequence). The V gene lost 7 bases and the J gene lost 6 bases, with 18 bases spanning the gap. The CDR3, as DNA: TGTGCCAGCACAGGGGAGGGAGGGCCTGCCGGGGAGCTGTTTTTT. Protein sequence: CASTGEGGPAGELFF.

The chain carries TRBV2 and TRBJ1-5; TRBD1 matches at 8 bases. The V gene end was trimmed by 7 bases and the J gene end by 7 bases; junction bases not matched to a gene: 9. The CDR3 contains 14 residues. Looked up from germline, CDR1 is SNHLY and CDR2 is FYNNEI. CDR3 DNA: TGTGCCAGCACCCCGACAGGGGTAAACCAGCCCCAGCATTTT. This gives the protein CASTPTGVNQPQHF.

In this sample, this clone turned up once. The chain is built from TRBV18 and TRBJ1-2; a possible D gene is TRBD1 (5 bases). CDR3 length: 15 residues. V was pared by 2 bases and J by 8 bases, with 18 bases between. Germline CDR1 is KGHSH and CDR2 is LQKENI. DNA of the CDR3: TGTGCCAGCTCACCAGAAGCGGGGCCCTTATGGGGCTACACCTTC. Its translation is CASSPEAGPLWGYTF.

The chain has TRBV15 and TRBJ1-4; 9 positions match TRBD1. Germline V gene data show CDR1 as LNHNV and CDR2 as YYDKDF (reference sequence). There are 16 residues in the CDR3. Trimming took 2 bases from V and 6 from J; bases not matched to a gene: 7. The DNA for the CDR3 is TGTGCCACCAGCAGAACAACAGGGGGCTATGATGAAAAACTGTTTTTT. Translation: CATSRTTGGYDEKLFF.

V usage is TRBV6-5 and J usage is TRBJ1-5; no firm D call. V gave up 5 bases and J gave up 6 bases, with 8 bases separating them. The CDR3 runs to 12 residues. Per the germline V gene, CDR1 is MNHEY and CDR2 is SVGAGI. The CDR3 is CASSRLGQPQHF. The CDR3 nucleotides read TGTGCCAGCAGTCGACTAGGTCAGCCCCAGCATTTT.

The gene calls are TRBV7-9 and TRBJ2-1, with D maybe TRBD1 (6 bases). Germline values: CDR1 SEHNR, CDR2 FQNEAQ (reference sequence). CDR3 length: 15 residues. The V end lost 4 bases, the J end lost 0 bases, and 10 bases lay between the germline ends. The CDR3 DNA is TGTGCCAGCAGCTCAGACAGGATCTCCTACAATGAGCAGTTCTTC. Amino acids: CASSSDRISYNEQFF.

With respect to this clone: The junction departs from germline at one end; a sequencing error may be responsible. V usage is TRBV7-7 and J usage is TRBJ2-7; D gene unclear. The CDR3 spans 13 residues. Per germline, CDR1 SSHAT and CDR2 FNYEAQ (reference sequence). CDR3 amino acids: CASSLSTSYEQYF. In DNA form, the CDR3 reads TGTGCTAGCAGCTTATCGACATCCTACGAGCAGTACTTC.

The rearrangement joins TRBV5-1 to TRBJ2-7, with TRBD2 matching 8 bases. With V trimmed by 4 bases and J by 0 bases, 9 bases remained unmatched. Germline loops: CDR1 SGHRS, CDR2 YFSETQ. CDR3 size: 16 residues. The DNA for the CDR3 is TGCGCCAGCAGCACCACGGCGGGGGGAAGCTCCTACGAGCAGTACTTC. Translating it yields CASSTTAGGSSYEQYF.

V gene TRBV18 combines with J gene TRBJ2-7; no clear D. The CDR3 has 13 amino acids. In germline, CDR1 is KGHSH, CDR2 LQKENI. The ends were cut back, 3 bases at V and 3 bases at J, with 9 bases in the middle. The CDR3 region has the DNA TGTGCCAGCTCACCGGGCAGTGACTACGAGCAGTACTTC. Translation gives CASSPGSDYEQYF.

The chain recombines TRBV10-1 with TRBJ2-2; 7 positions agree with TRBD1. This CDR3 is 15 amino acids long. V trimming: 4 bases; J trimming: 2 bases; junction bases outside the gene matches: 4. CDR1 WNHNN and CDR2 SYGVQD come from the germline V gene (reference sequence). As DNA, the CDR3 is TGCGCCAGCAGTGCAGGGGGTCTTAACACCGGGGAGCTGTTTTTT. It codes for CASSAGGLNTGELFF.

This chain uses TRBV15 with TRBJ2-1; D gene uncertain. CDR1 and CDR2 (germline): LNHNV, YYDKDF (reference sequence). The CDR3 is made up of 13 amino acids. V lost 6 bases, J lost 3 bases, and 9 bases lay in between. CDR3 sequence reads: CATRGSNYNEQFF. The DNA of the CDR3 is TGTGCCACCAGGGGCAGCAACTACAATGAGCAGTTCTTC. The variable domain in full, completed from reference TRBV15 and TRBJ2-1, reads DAMVIQNPRYQVTQFGKPVTLSCSQTLNHNVMYWYQQKSSQAPKLLFHYYDKDFNNEADTPDNFQSRRPNTSFCFLDIRSPGLGDTAMYLCATRGSNYNEQFFGPGTRLTVL.

The chain links TRBV6-6 to TRBJ2-2; the match to TRBD1 covers 7 bases. Germline assignment: CDR1 MNHNY and CDR2 SVGAGI (reference sequence). The CDR3 is 13 amino acids. Losses at the gene ends were 4 bases for V and 6 bases for J; bases not matched to a gene: 2. This CDR3 reads CASSFQGAGELFF. In nucleotides, the CDR3 is TGTGCCAGCAGTTTCCAGGGGGCCGGGGAGCTGTTTTTT.

This chain uses TRBV11-3 with TRBJ1-1; maybe TRBD1 (6 bases). The V gene lost 6 bases and the J gene lost 5 bases, with 13 bases spanning the gap. The length of the CDR3 is 13 residues. Germline CDR1 reads SGHNT; CDR2 reads YENEEA. CDR3 amino acids: CASSDTGRTEAFF. CDR3 nucleotides: TGTGCCAGCAGTGACACAGGGAGAACTGAAGCTTTCTTT.

The chain recombines TRBV27 with TRBJ1-4; no clear D. V lost 8 bases, J lost 4 bases, and 26 bases lay in between. This CDR3 contains 18 residues. The germline CDR1 and CDR2 sequences are MNHEY and SMNVEV (reference sequence). CDR3 sequence (DNA): TGTGCCAGCTCACGGCGTCGAACCGACGGGTCCTATAATGAAAAACTGTTTTTT. Translating it yields CASSRRRTDGSYNEKLFF.

The V call is TRBV11-3, the J call TRBJ2-2, with 8 positions matching TRBD1. The junction had 15 bases not matched to a gene; V was cut back by 6 bases and J by 3 bases. The CDR3 runs 18 residues. Germline assignment: CDR1 SGHNT and CDR2 YENEEA. The CDR3 bases are TGTGCCAGCAGGGGAACAGGGGGTCTTTCCCCCTACACCGGGGAGCTGTTTTTT. As protein: CASRGTGGLSPYTGELFF.

V and J are TRBV28 and TRBJ1-2; D uncertain. Deletions cut 6 bases from V and 2 bases from J, with 13 bases between. Germline values: CDR1 MDHEN, CDR2 SYDVKM. CDR3 length: 14 residues. CDR3 in DNA: TGTGCCAGCAGCTCCACCAGACTCAACTATGGCTACACCTTC. This translates into CASSSTRLNYGYTF.

The genes are TRBV27 and TRBJ1-1, with D perhaps TRBD1 (5 bases). This CDR3 has 15 residues. From germline, CDR1 is MNHEY and CDR2 SMNVEV (reference sequence). Trimming removed 5 bases from V and 0 bases from J, with 13 bases in between. CDR3 sequence reads: CASSPAGGVNTEAFF. The CDR3 nucleotides read TGTGCCAGCAGTCCCGCCGGGGGGGTGAACACTGAAGCTTTCTTT.

The genes are TRBV27 and TRBJ2-3, with a possible D match to TRBD2 (5 bases). The ends were cut back, 3 bases at V and 9 bases at J, with 13 bases in the middle. The CDR3 contains 13 residues. Per germline, CDR1 MNHEY and CDR2 SMNVEV (reference sequence). The CDR3 sequence is CASSLLTGGTQYF. CDR3 bases: TGTGCCAGCAGTTTGTTGACCGGCGGGACGCAGTATTTT.